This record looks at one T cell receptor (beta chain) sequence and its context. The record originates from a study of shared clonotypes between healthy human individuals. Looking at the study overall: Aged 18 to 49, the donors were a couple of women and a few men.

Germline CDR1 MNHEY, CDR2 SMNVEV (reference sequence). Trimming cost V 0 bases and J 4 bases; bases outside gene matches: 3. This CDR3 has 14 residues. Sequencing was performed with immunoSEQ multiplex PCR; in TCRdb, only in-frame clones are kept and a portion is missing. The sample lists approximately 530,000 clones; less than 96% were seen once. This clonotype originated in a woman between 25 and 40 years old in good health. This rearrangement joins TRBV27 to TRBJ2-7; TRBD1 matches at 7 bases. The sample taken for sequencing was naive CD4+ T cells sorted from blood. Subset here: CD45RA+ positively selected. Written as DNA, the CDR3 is TGTGCCAGCAGTTTATCAAGGGGGCGATACGAGCAGTACTTC. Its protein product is CASSLSRGRYEQYF.